Included here is one TCR beta chain sequence, with context. The sample comes from a study of T-cell reconstitution after alpha-beta-depleted transplantation in children. Unique molecular identifiers tagged the TCRbeta library. TCRdb called the PCR reads again in MiXCR, with one record for every CDR3 protein. Of 150,000 to 250,000 distinct CDR3 sequences in the sample, approximately 15% were seen once. The germline V gene has CDR1 MGHRA and CDR2 YSYEKL. This CDR3 contains 18 residues. V shed 0 bases and J shed 6 bases, with 21 bases lying between them. The sequence was collected from a human donor who donated a stem cell graft to a child with acute lymphoblastic leukemia. This sequence joins TRBV4-1 and TRBJ2-1; the D gene is possibly TRBD1 (6 bases). The sequencing used PBMCs from the stem cell graft donor, collected from the stem cell graft. In nucleotides, the CDR3 is TGCGCCAGCAGCCAAGATATACTTAACAGGGCTCCCCCCAATGAGCAGTTCTTC. This sequence encodes CASSQDILNRAPPNEQFF.